What follows is one T cell receptor beta chain and its context. The antigen remains undetermined. Several immunoSEQ plates received, in even portions, the genomic DNA of each subset. The data were produced by immunoSEQ multiplex PCR, yet TCRdb's version contains in-frame clones alone and is incomplete. The sample lists 2 million to 3 million clones; around 90% were seen once. With 1 base clipped from V and 8 bases from J, the junction kept 5 bases outside the gene matches. There are 15 residues in the CDR3. Per germline, CDR1 LGHNA and CDR2 YSLEER. This entry belongs to a study of shared clonotypes between healthy human individuals. Study details: Each donor contributed plates that comprised three CD4 naive, three CD4 memory, two CD8 naive and one CD8 memory. Study-level points and caveats: In contrast to clonotypes shared by all four donors, non-shared clonotypes had lower generation probabilities.

The study drew all its donors from Caucasian adults living in Nashville, Tennessee. This receptor was identified in a man between 18 and 29 years old in good health. This rearrangement joins TRBV4-3 to TRBJ2-1, with TRBD2 matching over 10 bases. Sequenced input: naive CD4+ T cells sorted from blood. Stated subset: CD45RA+ positively selected. The CDR3 region is CASSQVLAGAHEQFF. In DNA form, the CDR3 reads TGCGCCAGCAGCCAAGTTCTAGCGGGAGCCCATGAGCAGTTCTTC.